What follows is one T cell receptor (beta chain) and its context. Its antigen is unknown. Germline assignment: CDR1 MNHEY and CDR2 SMNVEV (reference sequence). The CDR3 consists of 14 residues. V shed 0 bases, J shed 3 bases, and the junction held 2 bases outside the gene matches. This specimen belongs to a study of blood T cells in healthy people across ages. General study results and limits: Total diversity from one million sequenced T cells was likely underestimated.

A second roughly 7 to 12 cycle PCR used barcoded and J-beta primers. TCRdb reanalysed the 5' RACE reads using MiXCR and keeps one entry per CDR3 protein. Of approximately 1,000,000 distinct CDR3 sequences listed, around two fifths were seen once; the top ten hold approximately 14%. Per sample, no less than 6 micrograms of total RNA were extracted. The specimen sequenced was blood. This clonotype was obtained from a man aged 18 to 30 in good health. This chain uses TRBV27 with TRBJ2-7, with 7 bases matching TRBD1. CDR3 in DNA: TGTGCCAGCAGTTTATCGAGGACAGGCTACGAGCAGTACTTC. It is translated as CASSLSRTGYEQYF.